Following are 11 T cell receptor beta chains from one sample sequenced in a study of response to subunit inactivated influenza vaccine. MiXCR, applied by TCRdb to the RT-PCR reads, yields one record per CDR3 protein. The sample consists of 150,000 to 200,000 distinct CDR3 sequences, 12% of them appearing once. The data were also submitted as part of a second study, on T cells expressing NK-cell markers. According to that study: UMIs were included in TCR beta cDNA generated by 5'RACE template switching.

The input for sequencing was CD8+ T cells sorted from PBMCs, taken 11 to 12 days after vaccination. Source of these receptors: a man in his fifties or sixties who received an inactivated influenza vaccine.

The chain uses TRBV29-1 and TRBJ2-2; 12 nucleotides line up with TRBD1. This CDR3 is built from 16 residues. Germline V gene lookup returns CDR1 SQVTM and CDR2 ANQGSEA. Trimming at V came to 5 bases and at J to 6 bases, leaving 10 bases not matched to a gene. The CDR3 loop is CSVKPRDRGQAGELFF. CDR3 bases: TGCAGCGTTAAACCCCGGGACAGGGGGCAGGCCGGGGAGCTGTTTTTT.

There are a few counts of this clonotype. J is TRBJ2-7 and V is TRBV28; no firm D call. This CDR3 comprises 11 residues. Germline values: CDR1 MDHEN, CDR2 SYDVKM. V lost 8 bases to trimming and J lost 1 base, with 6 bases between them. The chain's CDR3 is CASQISYEQYF. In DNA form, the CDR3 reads TGTGCCAGCCAGATTTCCTACGAGCAGTACTTC.

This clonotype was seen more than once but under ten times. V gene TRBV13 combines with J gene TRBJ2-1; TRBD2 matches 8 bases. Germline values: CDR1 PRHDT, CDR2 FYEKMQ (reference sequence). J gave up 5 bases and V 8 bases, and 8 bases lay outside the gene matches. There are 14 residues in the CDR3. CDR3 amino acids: CASGLGGVNNEQFF. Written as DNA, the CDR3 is TGTGCCAGCGGCCTCGGGGGGGTCAACAATGAGCAGTTCTTC.

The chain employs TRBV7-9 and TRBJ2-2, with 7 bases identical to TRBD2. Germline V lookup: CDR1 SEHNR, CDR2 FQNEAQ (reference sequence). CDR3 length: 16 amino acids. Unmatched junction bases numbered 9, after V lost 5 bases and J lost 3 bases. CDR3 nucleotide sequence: TGTGCCAGCAGCCCCACTTGGGGGGGGGACACCGGGGAGCTGTTTTTT. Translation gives CASSPTWGGDTGELFF.

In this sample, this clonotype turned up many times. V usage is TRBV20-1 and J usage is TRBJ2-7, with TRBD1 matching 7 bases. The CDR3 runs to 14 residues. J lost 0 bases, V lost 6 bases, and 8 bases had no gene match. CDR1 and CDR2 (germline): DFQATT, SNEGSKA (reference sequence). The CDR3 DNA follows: TGCAGTGCGTTCCGGGACAGTTTCTCCTACGAGCAGTACTTC. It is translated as CSAFRDSFSYEQYF.

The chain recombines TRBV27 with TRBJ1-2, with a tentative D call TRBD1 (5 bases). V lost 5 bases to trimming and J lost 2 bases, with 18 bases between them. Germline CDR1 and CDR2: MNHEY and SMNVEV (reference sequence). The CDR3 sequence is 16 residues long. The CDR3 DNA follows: TGTGCCAGCAGTCGAAATCAGGGATTAGGGAACTATGGCTACACCTTC. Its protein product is CASSRNQGLGNYGYTF.

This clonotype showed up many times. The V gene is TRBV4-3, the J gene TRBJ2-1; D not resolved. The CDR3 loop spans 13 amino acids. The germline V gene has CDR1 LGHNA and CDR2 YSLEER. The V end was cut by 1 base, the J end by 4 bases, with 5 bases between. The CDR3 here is CASSQVGYNEQFF. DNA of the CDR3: TGCGCCAGCAGCCAAGTGGGGTACAATGAGCAGTTCTTC.

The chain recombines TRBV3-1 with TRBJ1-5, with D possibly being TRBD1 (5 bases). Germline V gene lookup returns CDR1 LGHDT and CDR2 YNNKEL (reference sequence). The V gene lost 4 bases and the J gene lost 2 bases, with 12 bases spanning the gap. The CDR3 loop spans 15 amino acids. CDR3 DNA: TGTGCCAGCAGCCTCGGCCGGGACGGCAATCAGCCCCAGCATTTT. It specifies CASSLGRDGNQPQHF.

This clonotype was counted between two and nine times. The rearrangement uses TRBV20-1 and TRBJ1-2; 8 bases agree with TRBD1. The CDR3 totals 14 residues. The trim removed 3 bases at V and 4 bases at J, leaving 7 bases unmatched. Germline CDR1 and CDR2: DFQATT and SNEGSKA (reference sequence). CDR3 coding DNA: TGCAGTGCTAGCATGGACAGGGAGGCCTATGGCTACACCTTC. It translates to CSASMDREAYGYTF.

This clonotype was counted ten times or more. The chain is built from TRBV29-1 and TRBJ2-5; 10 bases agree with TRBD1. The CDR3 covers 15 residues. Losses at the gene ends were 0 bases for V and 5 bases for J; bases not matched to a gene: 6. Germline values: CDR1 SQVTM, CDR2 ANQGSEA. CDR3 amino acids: CSVEDKGQGPETQYF. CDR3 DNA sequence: TGCAGCGTTGAAGATAAGGGACAGGGGCCGGAGACCCAGTACTTC. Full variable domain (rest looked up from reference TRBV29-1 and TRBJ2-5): SAVISQKPSRDICQRGTSLTIQCQVDSQVTMMFWYRQQPGQSLTLIATANQGSEATYESGFVIDKFPISRPNLTFSTLTVSNMSPEDSSIYLCSVEDKGQGPETQYFGPGTRLLVL.

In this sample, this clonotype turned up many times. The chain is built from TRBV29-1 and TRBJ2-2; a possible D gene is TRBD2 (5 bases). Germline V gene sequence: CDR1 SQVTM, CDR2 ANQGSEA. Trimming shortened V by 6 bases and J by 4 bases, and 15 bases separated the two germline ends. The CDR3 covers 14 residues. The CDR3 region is CSVPRDWGTGELFF. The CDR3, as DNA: TGCAGCGTGCCCCGGGATTGGGGCACCGGGGAGCTGTTTTTT.